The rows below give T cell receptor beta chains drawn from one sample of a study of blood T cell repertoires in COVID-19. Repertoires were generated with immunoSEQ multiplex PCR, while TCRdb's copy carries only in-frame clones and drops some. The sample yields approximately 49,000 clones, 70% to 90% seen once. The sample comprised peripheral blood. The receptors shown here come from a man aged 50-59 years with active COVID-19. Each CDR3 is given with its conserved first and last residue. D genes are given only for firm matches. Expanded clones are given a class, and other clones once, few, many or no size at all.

CDR3 protein: CASSGQGDTGELFF
CDR3 DNA: TGCGCCAGCTCCGGACAGGGCGACACCGGGGAGCTGTTTTTT
J gene: TRBJ2-2
CDR3 length: 14
D gene: TRBD1
clone size: -
V gene: TRBV5-1

CDR3 protein: CASSPLTVNTEAFF
CDR3 DNA: TGTGCCAGCAGCCCGTTGACAGTGAACACTGAAGCTTTCTTT
J gene: TRBJ1-1
CDR3 length: 14
D gene: -
clone size: once
V gene: TRBV7-2

CDR3 protein: CASSAASGTEAFF
CDR3 DNA: TGCGCCAGCAGCGCGGCGAGTGGAACTGAAGCTTTCTTT
J gene: TRBJ1-1
CDR3 length: 13
D gene: -
clone size: -
V gene: TRBV5-1

CDR3 protein: CASSLAERNTGELFF
CDR3 DNA: TGTGCCAGCAGCTTAGCCGAGAGGAACACCGGGGAGCTGTTTTTT
J gene: TRBJ2-2
CDR3 length: 15
D gene: -
clone size: -
V gene: TRBV7-2

CDR3 protein: CAIGASVDLDEQFF
CDR3 DNA: TGTGCCATCGGGGCTAGCGTTGACTTGGATGAGCAGTTCTTC
J gene: TRBJ2-1
CDR3 length: 14
D gene: -
clone size: -
V gene: TRBV6-5

CDR3 protein: CASSIGTSGHNEQFF
CDR3 DNA: TGTGCCAGCAGCATAGGGACTAGCGGGCACAATGAGCAGTTCTTC
J gene: TRBJ2-1
CDR3 length: 15
D gene: TRBD2
clone size: -
V gene: TRBV3-1/TRBV3-2

CDR3 protein: CASSGVPLTDTQYF
CDR3 DNA: TGTGCCAGCTCCGGGGTCCCCCTCACAGATACGCAGTATTTT
J gene: TRBJ2-3
CDR3 length: 14
D gene: -
clone size: -
V gene: TRBV7-3

CDR3 protein: CASSLVNLAGVTDIQYF
CDR3 DNA: TGTGCCAGCAGCTTAGTAAATCTAGCGGGCGTGACGGACATTCAGTACTTC
J gene: TRBJ2-4
CDR3 length: 17
D gene: TRBD2
clone size: -
V gene: TRBV7-2

CDR3 protein: CASSQDRGTQPQHF
CDR3 DNA: TGCGCCAGCAGCCAAGACAGGGGCACACAGCCCCAGCATTTT
J gene: TRBJ1-5
CDR3 length: 14
D gene: -
clone size: -
V gene: TRBV4-1

CDR3 protein: CASRLDSLPRGEQYF
CDR3 DNA: TGTGCCAGCAGATTAGACAGCCTGCCTAGGGGTGAGCAGTACTTC
J gene: TRBJ2-7
CDR3 length: 15
D gene: -
clone size: -
V gene: TRBV25-1

CDR3 protein: CASSFRETGIGSYNEQFF
CDR3 DNA: TGTGCCAGCAGCTTTAGAGAGACAGGGATCGGGTCCTACAATGAGCAGTTCTTC
J gene: TRBJ2-1
CDR3 length: 18
D gene: TRBD1
clone size: -
V gene: TRBV7-2

CDR3 protein: CASSDTGTGGPGELFF
CDR3 DNA: TGTGCCAGCAGTGATACCGGGACAGGGGGACCCGGGGAGCTGTTTTTT
J gene: TRBJ2-2
CDR3 length: 16
D gene: TRBD1
clone size: few
V gene: TRBV7-9

CDR3 protein: CASRDRGTENTEAFF
CDR3 DNA: TGTGCCAGCAGGGACAGGGGAACCGAGAACACTGAAGCTTTCTTT
J gene: TRBJ1-1
CDR3 length: 15
D gene: TRBD1
clone size: -
V gene: TRBV6-5

CDR3 protein: CAGSPDSSANYGYTF
CDR3 DNA: TGTGCCGGCAGCCCCGACAGTTCAGCTAACTATGGCTACACCTTC
J gene: TRBJ1-2
CDR3 length: 15
D gene: -
clone size: -
V gene: TRBV9

CDR3 protein: CASVNGLYGYTF
CDR3 DNA: TGTGCCAGCGTCAACGGACTCTATGGCTACACCTTC
J gene: TRBJ1-2
CDR3 length: 12
D gene: -
clone size: -
V gene: TRBV9

CDR3 protein: CASSYLTSGGTDTQYF
CDR3 DNA: TGTGCCAGCAGTTACCTGACTAGCGGAGGCACAGATACGCAGTATTTT
J gene: TRBJ2-3
CDR3 length: 16
D gene: TRBD2
clone size: -
V gene: TRBV6-5

CDR3 protein: CASTHRSSGRSYNEQFF
CDR3 DNA: TGTGCCAGCACCCACCGGAGTAGCGGGAGATCTTACAATGAGCAGTTCTTC
J gene: TRBJ2-1
CDR3 length: 17
D gene: TRBD2
clone size: -
V gene: TRBV3-1/TRBV3-2

CDR3 protein: CASSSAGGPGNTIYF
CDR3 DNA: TGTGCCAGCAGTTCCGCAGGGGGCCCTGGAAACACCATATATTTT
J gene: TRBJ1-3
CDR3 length: 15
D gene: TRBD1
clone size: -
V gene: TRBV6-5